These 13 T cell receptor beta chains were all obtained from the same sample, sequenced in a study of blood T cell repertoires in COVID-19. Repertoires were generated with immunoSEQ multiplex PCR, while TCRdb's copy carries only in-frame clones and drops some. The sample records 50,000 to 65,000 clones, just over 85% being singletons. Sequences were obtained from peripheral blood. All receptors come from a man between 60 and 75 years old with acute or convalescent COVID-19.

This clone was seen more than once but under ten times. The chain couples TRBV27 to TRBJ1-5; TRBD1 agrees at 9 bases. V lost 5 bases, J lost 7 bases, and 6 bases stayed unmatched. This CDR3 is built from 14 residues. The V gene's germline CDR1 is MNHEY and CDR2 SMNVEV (reference sequence). The CDR3 here is CASSLGTGQQPQHF. The CDR3, as DNA: TGTGCCAGCAGTCTCGGGACAGGGCAGCAGCCCCAGCATTTT.

The chain couples TRBV24-1 to TRBJ1-1; D uncertain. The CDR3 consists of 15 residues. Deletions cut 2 bases from V and 4 bases from J, with 13 bases between. Germline-derived CDR1 and CDR2 are KGHDR and SFDVKD. The CDR3 protein is CATSDSRGGITEAFF. CDR3 coding DNA: TGTGCCACCAGTGATTCCCGGGGAGGGATCACTGAAGCTTTCTTT.

V gene TRBV19 combines with J gene TRBJ1-2, with TRBD1 matching over 7 bases. CDR1 and CDR2 from the germline V gene are LNHDA and SQIVND (reference sequence). V lost 8 bases and J lost 7; bases outside the gene matches: 13. This CDR3 comprises 14 residues. The CDR3 loop is CASYTGQAGSGYTF. CDR3 sequence (DNA): TGTGCCAGTTATACAGGACAGGCCGGTAGTGGCTACACCTTC. Supplemented by reference TRBV19 and TRBJ1-2, the full variable domain reads DGGITQSPKYLFRKEGQNVTLSCEQNLNHDAMYWYRQDPGQGLRLIYYSQIVNDFQKGDIAEGYSVSREKKESFPLTVTSAQKNPTAFYLCASYTGQAGSGYTFGSGTRLTVV.

V and J are TRBV27 and TRBJ1-1; D is unclear. The CDR3 has 14 residues. Germline V gene lookup returns CDR1 MNHEY and CDR2 SMNVEV (reference sequence). V gave up 0 bases and J gave up 10 bases, with 15 bases separating them. Here the CDR3 reads CASSLSIGVRGAFF. For the CDR3, the DNA is TGTGCCAGCAGTTTATCGATCGGGGTTCGGGGAGCTTTCTTT.

The genes are TRBV5-1 and TRBJ1-6; D gene uncertain. Germline CDR1 is SGHRS and CDR2 is YFSETQ. The V gene lost 4 bases and the J gene lost 7 bases, with 9 bases spanning the gap. The CDR3 extends over 13 amino acids. This CDR3 reads CASSGSGNSPLHF. DNA of the CDR3: TGCGCCAGCAGCGGGAGTGGGAATTCACCCCTCCACTTT.

This chain connects TRBV6-1 to TRBJ2-1; TRBD2 might be the D (5 bases). CDR3 size: 16 residues. From germline, CDR1 is MNHNS and CDR2 SASEGT. Deletions cut 3 bases from V and 1 base from J, with 13 bases between. CDR3 region: CASSEKEAGSYNEQFF. CDR3 in DNA: TGTGCCAGCAGTGAGAAGGAGGCAGGATCCTACAATGAGCAGTTCTTC.

The J gene is TRBJ1-5, the V gene TRBV19, with 7 bases that match TRBD1. With V trimmed by 3 bases and J by 6 bases, 11 bases remained unmatched. CDR1 LNHDA and CDR2 SQIVND come from the germline V gene (reference sequence). The CDR3 has 16 amino acids. The CDR3 nucleotides read TGTGCCAGTAGTATTGGGCCAGACAGGGCTAGTCAGCCCCAGCATTTT. Translation: CASSIGPDRASQPQHF. Variable domain in full (rest from reference TRBV19 and TRBJ1-5): DGGITQSPKYLFRKEGQNVTLSCEQNLNHDAMYWYRQDPGQGLRLIYYSQIVNDFQKGDIAEGYSVSREKKESFPLTVTSAQKNPTAFYLCASSIGPDRASQPQHFGDGTRLSIL.

This clone was found a few times. The chain couples TRBV5-1 to TRBJ1-4; D is possibly TRBD1 (5 bases). The CDR3 totals 18 residues. Trimming left V 0 bases short and J 0 bases short, with 15 bases between. In germline, CDR1 is SGHRS, CDR2 YFSETQ. CDR3 nucleotide sequence: TGCGCCAGCAGCTTGGGCGTAACCGGGGGTACAACTAATGAAAAACTGTTTTTT. Residues: CASSLGVTGGTTNEKLFF.

J is TRBJ2-7 and V is TRBV5-1; the match to TRBD1 covers 8 bases. CDR3 length: 15 residues. From germline, CDR1 is SGHRS and CDR2 YFSETQ. V lost 5 bases to trimming and J lost 2 bases; unmatched junction nucleotides: 9. The CDR3 is CASRNGDRPTYEQYF. The CDR3 DNA reads as TGCGCCAGCAGGAACGGGGACAGGCCCACCTACGAGCAGTACTTC.

This chain links TRBV29-1 with TRBJ1-2; weak D call: TRBD1 (5 bases). This CDR3 comprises 11 residues. Germline loops: CDR1 SQVTM, CDR2 ANQGSEA. The germline V and J ends were trimmed by 4 bases and 8 bases, with 11 bases remaining between them. The CDR3, as DNA: TGCAGCGTTGGCGGGACCGAAGGCTACACCTTC. Its protein product is CSVGGTEGYTF. The full variable domain, in which reference TRBV29-1 and TRBJ1-2 provide the parts outside the CDR3, is SAVISQKPSRDICQRGTSLTIQCQVDSQVTMMFWYRQQPGQSLTLIATANQGSEATYESGFVIDKFPISRPNLTFSTLTVSNMSPEDSSIYLCSVGGTEGYTFGSGTRLTVV.

The J gene is TRBJ1-2, the V gene TRBV28, with unresolved D. Between the trimmed V and J ends, which lost 0 bases and 8 bases, there was a span of 4 bases. The CDR3 extends over 11 amino acids. The germline gives CDR1 MDHEN, CDR2 SYDVKM. The CDR3 spells CASSLWQGYTF. The CDR3 DNA reads as TGTGCCAGCAGTTTATGGCAGGGCTACACCTTC.

V gene TRBV28 combines with J gene TRBJ2-7; D might be TRBD2 (5 bases). The CDR3 runs to 11 residues. From germline, CDR1 is MDHEN and CDR2 SYDVKM. Deletions cut 6 bases from V and 8 bases from J, with 11 bases between. The CDR3 is CASRKGRQQYF. In nucleotides, the CDR3 is TGTGCCAGCAGAAAAGGGAGACAGCAGTACTTC.

This clone was recorded a few times. The chain links TRBV5-5 to TRBJ1-1; TRBD1 might be the D (5 bases). This CDR3 is 14 amino acids long. Germline V gives CDR1 SGHKS, CDR2 YYEKEE (reference sequence). Deletions cut 0 bases from V and 9 bases from J, with 15 bases between. CDR3 region: CASSLEGSRGKAFF. Written as DNA, the CDR3 is TGTGCCAGCAGCTTGGAGGGGAGTCGGGGGAAAGCTTTCTTT. Supplemented by reference TRBV5-5 and TRBJ1-1, the full variable domain reads DAGVTQSPTHLIKTRGQQVTLRCSPISGHKSVSWYQQVLGQGPQFIFQYYEKEERGRGNFPDRFSARQFPNYSSELNVNALLLGDSALYLCASSLEGSRGKAFFGQGTRLTVV.